These 5 T cell receptor beta chains came from one sample sequenced in a study of T-cell memory formation after mild COVID-19. TCRdb fed the 5' RACE reads into MiXCR, producing one record per CDR3 protein. The sample yields 120,000 to 150,000 distinct CDR3 sequences, about 6.1% seen once. What was sequenced was PBMCs or a T cell subset sorted from them (not recorded which). The receptors derive from an adult woman who had mild COVID-19 (a few samples of this study predate the infection). Cell type and time point are not known.

This clonotype showed up many times. This sequence joins TRBV7-9 and TRBJ1-1; possible D gene TRBD1, 6 bases. This CDR3 comprises 14 residues. The ends were cut back, 1 base at V and 5 bases at J, with 11 bases in the middle. Per the germline V gene, CDR1 is SEHNR and CDR2 is FQNEAQ (reference sequence). CDR3 sequence: CASSLDPRGTEAFF. For the CDR3, the DNA is TGTGCCAGCAGCTTAGACCCAAGGGGGACTGAAGCTTTCTTT. Full variable domain (outside the CDR3, taken from reference TRBV7-9 and TRBJ1-1): DTGVSQNPRHKITKRGQNVTFRCDPISEHNRLYWYRQTLGQGPEFLTYFQNEAQLEKSRLLSDRFSAERPKGSFSTLEIQRTEQGDSAMYLCASSLDPRGTEAFFGQGTRLTVV.

This clonotype appeared a few times. The CDR3 loop reads CAIIDSNTEAFF. DNA of the CDR3: TGCGCCATCATCGACAGCAACACTGAAGCTTTCTTT. The chain combines TRBV5-1 with TRBJ1-1; the D gene is possibly TRBD1 (5 bases). The CDR3 has 12 residues. Trimming took 9 bases from V and 2 from J, leaving 11 bases between them. Germline loops: CDR1 SGHRS, CDR2 YFSETQ.

CDR3 region: CASSKGPVGEKLFF. CDR3 nucleotides: TGCGCCAGCAGCAAAGGACCCGTTGGTGAAAAACTGTTTTTT. The chain uses TRBV5-1 and TRBJ1-4, with D uncertain. V gave up 4 bases and J gave up 7 bases, with 14 bases separating them. Germline V gene lookup returns CDR1 SGHRS and CDR2 YFSETQ. The CDR3 is made up of 14 amino acids.

The chain joins TRBV18 to TRBJ2-7; D is perhaps TRBD1 (5 bases). This CDR3 is built from 15 residues. V lost 6 bases to trimming and J lost 3 bases, with 18 bases between them. Germline V lookup: CDR1 KGHSH, CDR2 LQKENI. CDR3 loop: CASSPGGRADYEQYF. CDR3 sequence (DNA): TGTGCCAGCTCCCCCGGTGGCAGGGCCGACTACGAGCAGTACTTC.

Many counts were recorded for this clonotype. The CDR3: CASSAAGGRASEQYF. CDR3 in DNA: TGTGCCAGCAGCGCAGCGGGAGGTCGGGCCTCCGAGCAGTACTTC. The chain employs TRBV7-6 and TRBJ2-7; 9 nucleotides line up with TRBD2. Germline V CDR1 and CDR2: SGHVS, FNYEAQ. The CDR3 contains 15 residues. V was clipped by 5 bases and J by 6 bases; unmatched bases: 11.